Listed here are 24 T cell receptor beta chains from one sample, sequenced in a study of CD8 T cells in Susac syndrome. Random hexamers primed reverse transcription of about 0.5 to 1 ug RNA. Each CDR3 protein is one row after TCRdb ran MiXCR on the immunoSEQ multiplex PCR reads. Seen here are approximately 160,000 distinct CDR3 sequences, roughly 95% observed once, and the top ten hold 0.09% to 0.1%. Sequenced material: CD4+ T cells from PBMCs. Receptor source: a human donor with multiple sclerosis.

This CDR3 is CASRRLPGRIGGYQETQYF. The CDR3, as DNA: TGTGCCAGCAGGCGCCTCCCGGGACGGATAGGGGGGTACCAAGAGACCCAGTACTTC. This chain connects TRBV6-2 or TRBV6-3 to TRBJ2-5, with D perhaps TRBD1 or TRBD2 (6 bases each). V lost 6 bases, J lost 0 bases, and 26 bases lay in between. This CDR3 has 19 residues. Germline-derived CDR1 and CDR2 are MNHEY and SVGEGT.

This clonotype was counted once. The rearrangement links TRBV2 to TRBJ2-7; tentatively, D is TRBD1 or TRBD2 (7 bases each). The CDR3 is made up of 14 amino acids. The germline gives CDR1 SNHLY, CDR2 FYNNEI. Trimming left V 11 bases short and J 2 bases short, with 19 bases between. CDR3 bases: TGTGCCGGGTCACCCAGGGGGGGAGCCTACGAGCAGTACTTC. It specifies CAGSPRGGAYEQYF.

The chain links TRBV30 to TRBJ1-4, with TRBD1 matching 7 bases. J lost 3 bases, V lost 3 bases, and 7 bases had no gene match. This CDR3 region has 15 residues. Germline V CDR1 and CDR2: GTSNPN, SVGIG (reference sequence). The CDR3 reads CAWSARDRPNEKLFF. The CDR3 nucleotides are TGTGCCTGGAGCGCAAGGGACAGACCTAATGAAAAACTGTTTTTT.

This clonotype was seen a single time. CDR3 protein: CSAGSQEYEQYF. The CDR3 DNA is TGCAGTGCCGGGAGCCAGGAGTACGAGCAGTACTTC. V gene TRBV20-1 combines with J gene TRBJ2-7; a weak D match, TRBD2 (6 bases). Per germline, CDR1 DFQATT and CDR2 SNEGSKA (reference sequence). Trimming shortened V by 6 bases and J by 4 bases, and 13 bases separated the two germline ends. The length of the CDR3 is 12 residues.

The chain recombines TRBV2 with TRBJ2-4; no definite D call. The CDR3 length is 16 residues. V lost 4 bases and J 0 bases, leaving 13 bases between the germline ends. From germline, CDR1 is SNHLY and CDR2 FYNNEI. The CDR3 is CASSVPRDLAKNIQYF. The CDR3 DNA is TGTGCCAGCAGTGTCCCCCGCGATCTAGCCAAAAACATTCAGTACTTC.

The genes are TRBV20-1 and TRBJ1-5; no firm D call. This CDR3 has 13 amino acids. Trimming left V 6 bases short and J 1 base short, with 10 bases between. From germline, CDR1 is DFQATT and CDR2 SNEGSKA (reference sequence). The chain's CDR3 is CSAGLGSNQPQHF. CDR3 in DNA: TGCAGTGCAGGGCTGGGGAGCAATCAGCCCCAGCATTTT.

This clonotype was picked up a small number of times. The V gene is TRBV2, the J gene TRBJ2-5; D may match TRBD1 or TRBD2 (5 bases each). Looked up from germline, CDR1 is SNHLY and CDR2 is FYNNEI. The CDR3 has 13 amino acids. The V end lost 6 bases, the J end lost 5 bases, and 13 bases lay between the germline ends. CDR3 region: CASRGTGVETQYF. CDR3 coding DNA: TGTGCCAGCAGGGGGACGGGTGTCGAGACCCAGTACTTC.

The chain has TRBV20-1 and TRBJ2-7, with a tentative D call TRBD2 (5 bases). CDR1 is DFQATT and CDR2 is SNEGSKA in the germline V gene (reference sequence). V was trimmed by 6 bases and J by 6 bases, leaving 12 bases between them. CDR3 length: 11 amino acids. This CDR3 is CSALGETEQYF. The CDR3 region has the DNA TGCAGTGCGCTCGGGGAGACCGAGCAGTACTTC.

This chain links TRBV7-9 with TRBJ2-7, with a weak D call TRBD1 (6 bases). Trimming took off 7 bases at V and 0 bases at J, with 22 bases between the two ends. Germline V gives CDR1 SEHNR, CDR2 FQNEAQ (reference sequence). CDR3 length: 17 amino acids. CDR3 amino acids: CASNPIGVRTASYEQYF. The CDR3 DNA reads TGTGCCAGCAACCCTATAGGGGTCCGGACAGCCTCCTACGAGCAGTACTTC.

The V call is TRBV7-8, the J call TRBJ2-3; 7 positions match TRBD2. Per the germline V gene, CDR1 is SGHVS and CDR2 is FQNEAQ. Losses at the gene ends were 1 base for V and 6 bases for J; bases not matched to a gene: 7. CDR3 length: 15 residues. DNA for the CDR3: TGTGCCAGCAGCTTAGGACTAGCCGGGGGGGATACGCAGTATTTT. Translated: CASSLGLAGGDTQYF.

In its sample, this clonotype was seen once. V and J are TRBV7-9 and TRBJ2-7; D gene ambiguous. This CDR3 is 13 amino acids long. The V end was cut by 2 bases, the J end by 4 bases, with 9 bases between. CDR1 is SEHNR, CDR2 FQNEAQ, per germline (reference sequence). DNA for the CDR3: TGTGCCAGCAGCTTAAACGATGCATACGAGCAGTACTTC. Encoded protein: CASSLNDAYEQYF.

The chain recombines TRBV5-4 with TRBJ2-1, with 7 bases aligning to TRBD1. This CDR3 contains 15 residues. Germline lookup yields CDR1 SGHNT and CDR2 YYREEE (reference sequence). The ends lost 3 bases at V and 2 bases at J; junction bases unmatched: 5. In nucleotides, the CDR3 is TGTGCCAGCAGCTCCACAGGGGTCACCTACAATGAGCAGTTCTTC. Translation: CASSSTGVTYNEQFF.

The rearrangement joins TRBV12-3 or TRBV12-4 to TRBJ2-5; perhaps TRBD1 as D (5 bases). This CDR3 spans 14 amino acids. Trimming took off 6 bases at V and 5 bases at J, with 16 bases between the two ends. CDR3 in DNA: TGTGCCAGCAGGACGACCGACAGTGGCGAGACCCAGTACTTC. Protein sequence: CASRTTDSGETQYF.

The V gene is TRBV7-2, the J gene TRBJ2-7; possibly TRBD1 for D (5 bases). Germline V lookup: CDR1 SGHTA, CDR2 FQGNSA. The CDR3 has 13 residues. The ends were cut back, 3 bases at V and 1 base at J, with 7 bases in the middle. The CDR3 nucleotides read TGTGCCAGCAGCTTCCGACAGTCCTACGAGCAGTACTTC. It codes for CASSFRQSYEQYF.

The chain couples TRBV6-2 or TRBV6-3 to TRBJ2-4; 9 bases line up with TRBD1. CDR1 MNHEY and CDR2 SVGEGT come from the germline V gene. The ends lost 7 bases at V and 6 bases at J; junction bases unmatched: 7. The CDR3 runs to 14 residues. The CDR3 loop is CASNPPDRGNIQYF. CDR3 nucleotides: TGTGCCAGCAACCCCCCGGACAGGGGAAACATTCAGTACTTC.

The sample holds one count of this clonotype. The CDR3 reads CASSLAGLATGELFF. CDR3 in DNA: TGTGCCAGCAGCTTAGCGGGACTAGCAACCGGGGAGCTGTTTTTT. The chain links TRBV7-2 to TRBJ2-2, with 9 bases identical to TRBD2. Losses at the gene ends were 0 bases for V and 5 bases for J; bases not matched to a gene: 1. CDR1 and CDR2 (germline): SGHTA, FQGNSA. The CDR3 extends over 15 amino acids. Together with reference TRBV7-2 and TRBJ2-2, the CDR3 gives the full variable domain: GAGVSQSPSNKVTEKGKDVELRCDPISGHTALYWYRQSLGQGLEFLIYFQGNSAPDKSGLPSDRFSAERTGGSVSTLTIQRTQQEDSAVYLCASSLAGLATGELFFGEGSRLTVL.

The genes are TRBV7-9 and TRBJ2-5; the D is unclear. The germline V and J ends were trimmed by 1 base and 0 bases, with 12 bases remaining between them. Germline V lookup: CDR1 SEHNR, CDR2 FQNEAQ (reference sequence). This CDR3 has 16 residues. The CDR3 sequence: CASSLGTHSNQETQYF. CDR3 in DNA: TGTGCCAGCAGCTTAGGAACACACTCGAACCAAGAGACCCAGTACTTC.

The chain links TRBV6-6 to TRBJ2-5; unclear D gene. The germline V and J ends were trimmed by 6 bases and 3 bases, with 8 bases remaining between them. The CDR3 has 12 residues. Germline values: CDR1 MNHNY, CDR2 SVGAGI (reference sequence). The CDR3 is CASSPRKETQYF. CDR3 coding DNA: TGTGCCAGCAGCCCCCGGAAAGAGACCCAGTACTTC.

The chain carries TRBV29-1 and TRBJ2-1; D is perhaps TRBD1 or TRBD2 (5 bases each). The V end lost 6 bases, the J end lost 1 base, and 16 bases lay between the germline ends. Germline CDR1 reads SQVTM; CDR2 reads ANQGSEA. The CDR3 spans 15 residues. CDR3 DNA sequence: TGCAGCGTGGGCTTCGGGACCCAATCCTACAATGAGCAGTTCTTC. Translation: CSVGFGTQSYNEQFF.

The rearrangement links TRBV30 to TRBJ2-7; D tentatively fits TRBD1 or TRBD2 (5 bases each). The CDR3 is 16 amino acids. In germline, CDR1 is GTSNPN, CDR2 SVGIG (reference sequence). Trimming stripped 3 bases from V and 3 bases from J, with 21 bases between. For the CDR3, the DNA is TGTGCCTGGAGATCCGGTCGTGGGGGAGTTCGCTACGAGCAGTACTTC. Encoded protein: CAWRSGRGGVRYEQYF.

V gene TRBV28 combines with J gene TRBJ2-3, with D perhaps TRBD2 (6 bases). Germline V gene lookup returns CDR1 MDHEN and CDR2 SYDVKM. This CDR3 is built from 15 residues. The V gene lost 5 bases and the J gene lost 3 bases, with 15 bases spanning the gap. The CDR3 coding sequence is TGTGCCAGCAGTAGGCGGGGCGCGTTGACAGATACGCAGTATTTT. Translated, it gives CASSRRGALTDTQYF.

The gene calls are TRBV29-1 and TRBJ2-3, with D perhaps matching TRBD1 (5 bases). Per germline, CDR1 SQVTM and CDR2 ANQGSEA. The V end lost 3 bases, the J end lost 5 bases, and 12 bases lay between the germline ends. This CDR3 region has 13 residues. CDR3 region: CSVEKGSGDTQYF. The CDR3 nucleotides read TGCAGCGTTGAGAAGGGGTCGGGAGATACGCAGTATTTT.

The chain uses TRBV12-3 or TRBV12-4 and TRBJ1-2, with D possibly being TRBD1 (5 bases). The CDR3 covers 12 residues. The V gene lost 7 bases and the J gene lost 8 bases, with 14 bases spanning the gap. The CDR3 sequence: CASNRGGIGYTF. The CDR3 DNA follows: TGTGCCAGCAATAGGGGAGGAATCGGCTACACCTTC.

The V gene is TRBV23-1, the J gene TRBJ2-6; no definite D call. TRBV23-1 is reported as an ORF; its role is uncertain. Trimming took off 1 base at V and 0 bases at J, with 7 bases between the two ends. CDR3 size: 16 residues. The CDR3 DNA is TGCGCCAGCAGTCAATTTAGACCCTCTGGGGCCAACGTCCTGACTTTC. It yields the protein CASSQFRPSGANVLTF.